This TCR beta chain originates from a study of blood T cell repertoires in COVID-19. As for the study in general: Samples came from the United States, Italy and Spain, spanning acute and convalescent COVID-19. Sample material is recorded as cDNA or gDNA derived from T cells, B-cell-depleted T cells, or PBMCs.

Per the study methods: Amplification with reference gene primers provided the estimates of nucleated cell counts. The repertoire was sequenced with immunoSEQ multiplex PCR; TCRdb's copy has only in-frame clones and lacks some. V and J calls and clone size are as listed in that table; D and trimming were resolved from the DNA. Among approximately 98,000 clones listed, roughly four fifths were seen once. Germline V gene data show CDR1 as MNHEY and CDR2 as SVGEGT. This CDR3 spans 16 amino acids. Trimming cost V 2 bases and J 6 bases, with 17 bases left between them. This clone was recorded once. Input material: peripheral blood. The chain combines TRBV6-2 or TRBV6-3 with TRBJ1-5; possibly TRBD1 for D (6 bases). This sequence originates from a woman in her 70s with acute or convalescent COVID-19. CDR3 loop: CASSYDGRGRSQPQHF. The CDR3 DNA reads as TGTGCCAGCAGTTACGACGGCAGGGGTAGGAGTCAGCCCCAGCATTTT.